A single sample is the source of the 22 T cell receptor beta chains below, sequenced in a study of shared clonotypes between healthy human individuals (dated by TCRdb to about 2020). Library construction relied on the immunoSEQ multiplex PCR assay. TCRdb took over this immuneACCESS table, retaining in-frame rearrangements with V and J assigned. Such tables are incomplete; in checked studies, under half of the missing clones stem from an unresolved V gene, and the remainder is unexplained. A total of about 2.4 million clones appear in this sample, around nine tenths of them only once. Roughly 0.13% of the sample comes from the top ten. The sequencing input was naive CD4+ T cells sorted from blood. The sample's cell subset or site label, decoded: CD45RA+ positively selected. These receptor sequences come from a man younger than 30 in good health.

As DNA, the CDR3 is TGTGCCAGCAGCGTAGCTTTCGTCACCGGGGAGCTGTTTTTT. It encodes CASSVAFVTGELFF. The rearrangement uses TRBV9 and TRBJ2-2; D gene ambiguous. Germline-derived CDR1 and CDR2 are SGDLS and YYNGEE. Trimming pared 0 bases from V and 4 bases from J, leaving 7 bases between. The CDR3 has 14 residues.

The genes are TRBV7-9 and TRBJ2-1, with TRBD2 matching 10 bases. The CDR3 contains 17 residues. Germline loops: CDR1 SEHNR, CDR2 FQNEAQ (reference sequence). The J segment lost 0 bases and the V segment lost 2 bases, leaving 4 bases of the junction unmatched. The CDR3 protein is CASSLTASGSSYNEQFF. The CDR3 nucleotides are TGTGCCAGCAGCTTAACGGCTAGCGGGAGCTCCTACAATGAGCAGTTCTTC.

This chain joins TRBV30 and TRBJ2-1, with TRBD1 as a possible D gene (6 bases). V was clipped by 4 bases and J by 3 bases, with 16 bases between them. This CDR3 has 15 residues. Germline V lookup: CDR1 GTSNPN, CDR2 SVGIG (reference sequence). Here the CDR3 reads CAWNKRQASYNEQFF. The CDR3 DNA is TGTGCCTGGAATAAAAGACAGGCTAGCTACAATGAGCAGTTCTTC.

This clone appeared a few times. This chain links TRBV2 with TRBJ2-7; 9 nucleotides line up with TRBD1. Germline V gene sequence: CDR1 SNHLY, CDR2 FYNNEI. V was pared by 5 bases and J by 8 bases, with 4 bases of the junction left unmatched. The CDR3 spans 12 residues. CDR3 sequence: CASSTGQGKQYF. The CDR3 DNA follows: TGTGCCAGCAGTACGGGACAGGGAAAGCAGTACTTC.

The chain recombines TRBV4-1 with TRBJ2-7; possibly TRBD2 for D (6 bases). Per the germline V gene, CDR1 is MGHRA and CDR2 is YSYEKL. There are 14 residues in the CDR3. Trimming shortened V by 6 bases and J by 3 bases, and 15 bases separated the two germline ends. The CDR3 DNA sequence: TGCGCCAGCAGTCCTAGGAGGGCTTACTACGAGCAGTACTTC. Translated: CASSPRRAYYEQYF.

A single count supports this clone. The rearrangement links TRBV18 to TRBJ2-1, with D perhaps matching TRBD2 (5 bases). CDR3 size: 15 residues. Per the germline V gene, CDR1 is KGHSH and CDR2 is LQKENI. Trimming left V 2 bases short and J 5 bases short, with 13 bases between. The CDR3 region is CASSPVVKGDNEQFF. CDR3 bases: TGTGCCAGCTCACCAGTCGTAAAGGGAGACAATGAGCAGTTCTTC.

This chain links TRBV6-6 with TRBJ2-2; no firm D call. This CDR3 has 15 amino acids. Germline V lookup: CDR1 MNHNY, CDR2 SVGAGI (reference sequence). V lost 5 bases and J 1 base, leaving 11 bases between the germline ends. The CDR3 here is CASSPGTKNTGELFF. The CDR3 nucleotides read TGTGCCAGCAGTCCCGGAACAAAGAACACCGGGGAGCTGTTTTTT.

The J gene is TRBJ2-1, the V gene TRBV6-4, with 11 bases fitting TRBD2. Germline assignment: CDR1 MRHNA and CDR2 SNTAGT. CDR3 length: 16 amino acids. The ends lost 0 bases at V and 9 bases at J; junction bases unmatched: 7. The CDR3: CASSDSWASGGSEQFF. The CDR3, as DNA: TGTGCCAGCAGTGACTCATGGGCTAGCGGGGGGAGTGAGCAGTTCTTC.

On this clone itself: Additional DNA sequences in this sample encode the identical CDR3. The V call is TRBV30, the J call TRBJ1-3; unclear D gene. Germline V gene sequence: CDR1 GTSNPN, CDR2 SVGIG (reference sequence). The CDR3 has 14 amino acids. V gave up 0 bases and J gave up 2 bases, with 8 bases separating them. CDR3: CAWSVRGAGNTIYF. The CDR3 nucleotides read TGTGCCTGGAGTGTAAGAGGAGCTGGAAACACCATATATTTT.

In nucleotides, the CDR3 is TGTGCCAGCAGCTTTATCCAGGGGAACTATGGCTACACCTTC. Its translation: CASSFIQGNYGYTF. The rearrangement joins TRBV7-9 to TRBJ1-2, with D possibly TRBD1 on 6 matching bases. Looked up from germline, CDR1 is SEHNR and CDR2 is FQNEAQ (reference sequence). The CDR3 totals 14 residues. V was cut by 3 bases and J by 2 bases, with 10 bases left in between.

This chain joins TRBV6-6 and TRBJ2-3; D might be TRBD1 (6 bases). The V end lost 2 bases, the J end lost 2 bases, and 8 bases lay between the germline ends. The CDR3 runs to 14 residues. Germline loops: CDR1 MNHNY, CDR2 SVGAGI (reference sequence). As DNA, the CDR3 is TGTGCCAGCAGTTACCTGGGGGCCACAGATACGCAGTATTTT. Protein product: CASSYLGATDTQYF.

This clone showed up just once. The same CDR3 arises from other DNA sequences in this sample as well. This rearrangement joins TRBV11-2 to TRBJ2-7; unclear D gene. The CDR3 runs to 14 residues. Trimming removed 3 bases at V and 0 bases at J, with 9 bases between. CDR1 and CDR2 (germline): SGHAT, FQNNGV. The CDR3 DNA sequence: TGTGCCAGCAGCTTGGAGTGGGGCTCCTACGAGCAGTACTTC. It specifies CASSLEWGSYEQYF.

CDR3 loop: CASSLVENPQETQYF. CDR3 sequence (DNA): TGTGCCAGCAGCTTAGTAGAGAACCCCCAAGAGACCCAGTACTTC. The gene calls are TRBV7-9 and TRBJ2-5; no clear D. Per germline, CDR1 SEHNR and CDR2 FQNEAQ (reference sequence). The CDR3 loop spans 15 amino acids. Between the trimmed V and J ends, which lost 1 base and 1 base, there was a span of 10 bases. Full variable domain (rest looked up from reference TRBV7-9 and TRBJ2-5): DTGVSQNPRHKITKRGQNVTFRCDPISEHNRLYWYRQTLGQGPEFLTYFQNEAQLEKSRLLSDRFSAERPKGSFSTLEIQRTEQGDSAMYLCASSLVENPQETQYFGPGTRLLVL.

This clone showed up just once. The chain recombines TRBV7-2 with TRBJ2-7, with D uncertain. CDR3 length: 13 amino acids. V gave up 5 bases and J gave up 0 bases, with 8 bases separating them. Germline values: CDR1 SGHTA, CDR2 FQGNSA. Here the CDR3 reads CASSLFNSYEQYF. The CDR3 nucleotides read TGTGCCAGCAGCCTGTTTAACTCCTACGAGCAGTACTTC.

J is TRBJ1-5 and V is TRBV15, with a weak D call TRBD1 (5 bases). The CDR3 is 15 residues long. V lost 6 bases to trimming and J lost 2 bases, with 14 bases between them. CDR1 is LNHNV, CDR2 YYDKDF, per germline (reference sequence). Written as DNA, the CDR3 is TGTGCCACCAGGAAGACAGTGGATGGCAATCAGCCCCAGCATTTT. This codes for CATRKTVDGNQPQHF.

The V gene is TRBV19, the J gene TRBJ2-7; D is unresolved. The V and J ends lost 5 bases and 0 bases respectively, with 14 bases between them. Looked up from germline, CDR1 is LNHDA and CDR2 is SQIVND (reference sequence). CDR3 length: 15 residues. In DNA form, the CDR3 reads TGTGCCAGTAGTCGGGCGACATCAGCCTCCTACGAGCAGTACTTC. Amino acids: CASSRATSASYEQYF.

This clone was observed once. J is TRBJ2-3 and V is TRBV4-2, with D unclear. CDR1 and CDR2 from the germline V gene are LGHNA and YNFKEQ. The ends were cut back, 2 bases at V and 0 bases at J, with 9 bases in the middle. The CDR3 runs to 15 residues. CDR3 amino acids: CASSQFTGSTDTQYF. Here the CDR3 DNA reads TGTGCCAGCAGCCAATTCACCGGGAGCACAGATACGCAGTATTTT.

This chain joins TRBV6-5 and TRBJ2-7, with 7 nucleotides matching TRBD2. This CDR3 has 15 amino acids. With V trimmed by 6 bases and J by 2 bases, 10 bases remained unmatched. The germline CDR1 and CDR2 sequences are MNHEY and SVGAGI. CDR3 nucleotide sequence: TGTGCCAGCAGCCGTTGGAGCGCGGGAGCCTACGAGCAGTACTTC. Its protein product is CASSRWSAGAYEQYF.

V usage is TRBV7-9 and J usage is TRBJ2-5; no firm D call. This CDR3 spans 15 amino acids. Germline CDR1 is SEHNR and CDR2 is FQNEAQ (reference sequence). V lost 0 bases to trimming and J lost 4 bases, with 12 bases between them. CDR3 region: CASSLAMADRETQYF. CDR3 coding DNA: TGTGCCAGCAGCTTAGCGATGGCAGACCGAGAGACCCAGTACTTC.

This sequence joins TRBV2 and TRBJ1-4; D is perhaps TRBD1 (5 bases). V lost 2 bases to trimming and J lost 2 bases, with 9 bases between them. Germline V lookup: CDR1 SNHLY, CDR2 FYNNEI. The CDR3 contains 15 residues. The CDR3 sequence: CASSERQGTNEKLFF. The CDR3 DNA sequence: TGTGCCAGCAGTGAACGTCAGGGTACTAATGAAAAACTGTTTTTT.

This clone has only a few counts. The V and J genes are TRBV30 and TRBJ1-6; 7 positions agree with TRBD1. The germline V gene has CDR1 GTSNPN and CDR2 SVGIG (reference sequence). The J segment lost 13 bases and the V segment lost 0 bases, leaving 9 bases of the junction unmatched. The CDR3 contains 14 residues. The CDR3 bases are TGTGCCTGGAGTGTATTGACAGGGTCAATCCCCCTCCACTTT. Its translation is CAWSVLTGSIPLHF.

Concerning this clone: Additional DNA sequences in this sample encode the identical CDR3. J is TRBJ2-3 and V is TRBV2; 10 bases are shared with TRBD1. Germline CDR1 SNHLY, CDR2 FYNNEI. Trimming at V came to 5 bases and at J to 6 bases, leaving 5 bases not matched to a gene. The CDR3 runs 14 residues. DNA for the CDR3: TGTGCCAGCAGTCGGGACAGGGGAGGGGATACGCAGTATTTT. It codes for CASSRDRGGDTQYF.